This is a list of T cell receptor beta chains from one sample in a study of Graves' ophthalmopathy and Graves' hyperthyroidism. TCRdb reanalysed the multiplex PCR reads using MiXCR and keeps one entry per CDR3 protein. The table has approximately 700,000 distinct CDR3 sequences, approximately 39% seen once. Material: peripheral blood. All receptors derive from an adult man with Graves' ophthalmopathy. Both conserved end residues are part of each CDR3. The D gene is left open where the match is weak. Rows may omit the clone size; those that give it use once, few, many or a size class.

>TRBJ2-1|TRBV5-1|.|15|TRBD2
CASNPTSGTYNEQFF
TGCGCCAGCAATCCGACTAGCGGCACCTACAATGAGCAGTTCTTC
>TRBJ1-5|TRBV10-3|.|14|.
CASPRGGANQPQHF
TGTGCCAGCCCTCGCGGGGGAGCCAATCAGCCCCAGCATTTT
>TRBJ1-3|TRBV20-1|.|13|.
CSPRGQNGNTIYF
TGCAGCCCTAGGGGTCAAAATGGAAACACCATATATTTT
>TRBJ1-4|TRBV3-1|once|16|TRBD1
CASSHSSGQGEEKLFF
TGTGCCAGCAGCCATTCCTCGGGACAGGGTGAGGAAAAACTGTTTTTT
>TRBJ2-2|TRBV7-9|many|15|TRBD1
CASSLMTGTTGELFF
TGTGCCAGCAGCTTGATGACAGGGACCACCGGGGAGCTGTTTTTT
>TRBJ1-2|TRBV10-3|few|14|.
CASSLSPVNYGYTF
TGTGCCAGCAGTTTATCCCCTGTGAACTATGGCTACACCTTC
>TRBJ2-5|TRBV15|.|15|.
CATSVDRANQETQYF
TGTGCCACCAGCGTTGACCGAGCCAACCAAGAGACCCAGTACTTC
>TRBJ1-6|TRBV25-1|.|16|TRBD1
CASSEGQGLLESPLHF
TGTGCCAGCAGTGAGGGACAGGGGCTCCTCGAATCACCCCTCCACTTT
>TRBJ2-7|TRBV7-8|many|15|TRBD1
CASRGGGQGSYEQYF
TGTGCCAGCAGGGGGGGGGGACAGGGGTCCTACGAGCAGTACTTC
>TRBJ1-2|TRBV7-2|many|16|.
CASSLSPGRKNYGYTF
TGTGCCAGCAGCTTATCCCCGGGACGGAAAAACTATGGCTACACCTTC
>TRBJ2-6|TRBV9|many|16|TRBD1
CASGDRPGSGANVLTF
TGTGCCAGCGGGGACAGGCCTGGCTCTGGGGCCAACGTCCTGACTTTC
>TRBJ2-7|TRBV7-9|.|14|.
CASSLGWDTYEQYF
TGTGCCAGCAGCTTAGGATGGGATACCTACGAGCAGTACTTC
>TRBJ1-1|TRBV10-3|many|15|TRBD1
CAISERLTGATEAFF
TGTGCCATCAGTGAGCGATTAACAGGGGCCACTGAAGCTTTCTTT
>TRBJ1-1|TRBV12-3/TRBV12-4|.|12|.
CASKFGLSEAFF
TGTGCCAGCAAATTCGGGCTGTCTGAAGCTTTCTTT
>TRBJ1-2|TRBV20-1|many|12|TRBD1
CSAETGGDGYTF
TGCAGTGCTGAGACAGGGGGGGATGGCTACACCTTC
>TRBJ1-5|TRBV29-1|.|13|TRBD1
CSSQTGEKQPQHF
TGCAGCAGTCAAACAGGGGAGAAGCAGCCCCAGCATTTT
>TRBJ1-4|TRBV2|.|15|TRBD1
CASSAPGQGYEKLFF
TGTGCCAGCAGTGCTCCGGGACAGGGGTATGAAAAACTGTTTTTT
>TRBJ1-4|TRBV4-1|.|16|.
CAGSQELGLTNEKLFF
TGTGCCGGCAGCCAAGAACTGGGACTTACTAATGAAAAACTGTTTTTT
>TRBJ2-2|TRBV7-2|few|12|TRBD2
CASSPGEGELFF
TGTGCCAGCAGCCCCGGGGAGGGAGAGCTGTTTTTT
>TRBJ1-2|TRBV10-3|.|13|.
CAIREQGHYGYTF
TGTGCCATCAGGGAACAGGGCCACTATGGCTACACCTTC
>TRBJ1-5|TRBV20-1|few|13|.
CSARGHINLPQHF
TGCAGTGCTAGAGGACACATAAATCTGCCCCAGCATTTT
>TRBJ2-7|TRBV10-2|.|18|.
CASSLLGGPGVRYYEQYF
TGTGCCAGCAGCCTTTTGGGGGGACCGGGAGTAAGATACTACGAGCAGTACTTC
>TRBJ1-3|TRBV7-2|once|14|.
CASSLEPPGNTIYF
TGTGCCAGCAGCTTAGAACCTCCGGGAAACACCATATATTTT
>TRBJ2-1|TRBV10-3|.|17|TRBD1
CASSPGQDSTSYNEQFF
TGTGCCAGCAGCCCAGGACAGGATTCCACCTCCTACAATGAGCAGTTCTTC
>TRBJ2-7|TRBV10-3|many|15|TRBD2
CAISGLAGGTYEQYF
TGTGCCATCAGTGGCCTAGCGGGAGGGACTTACGAGCAGTACTTC
>TRBJ2-7|TRBV2|.|13|TRBD1
CASGGQTSYEQYF
TGTGCCAGCGGGGGACAGACATCCTACGAGCAGTACTTC
>TRBJ1-4|TRBV15|many|16|.
CATSRVPSQGGEKLFF
TGTGCCACCAGCAGAGTTCCGTCCCAAGGAGGTGAAAAACTGTTTTTT
>TRBJ1-2|TRBV7-8|few|12|.
CASSSHNYGYTF
TGTGCCAGCAGCTCCCACAACTATGGCTACACCTTC